Listed below are T cell receptor beta chains from one sample, sequenced in a study of CD4 T cells in relation to SARS-CoV-2 and coronaviruses. Their specific antigens are unknown. The table came from immunoSEQ multiplex PCR; TCRdb's copy has only in-frame clones and leaves some out. There are about 22,000 clones in the sample; around 67% occur only once, and about 15% lies in the top ten. Sequencing was performed on CD4+ T cells from PBMCs, cultured in vitro. All receptors derive from a human donor in good health. Each CDR3 is given without its conserved first and last residue. The D gene is left open where the match is weak. A row's size may be missing; if present it is once, few, many or a size class.

d_gene | abundance | j_gene | v_gene | CDR3aa
- | - | TRBJ1-4 | TRBV27 | ARNTPGRGRISEKLF
- | - | TRBJ1-1 | TRBV5-1 | ASTPGGGNTEAF
TRBD1 | - | TRBJ2-3 | TRBV2 | ASKQWKGAFTDTQY
- | once | TRBJ1-5 | TRBV12-3/TRBV12-4 | ATARGANQPQH
- | - | TRBJ2-3 | TRBV11-1 | ASSLASRSAADTQY
TRBD2 | - | TRBJ2-5 | TRBV10-2 | ASTREVAGGRETQY
- | - | TRBJ2-2 | TRBV9 | ASSVGANTGELF
TRBD1 | once | TRBJ1-1 | TRBV27 | ASSRTGWNTEAF
- | - | TRBJ1-5 | TRBV19 | ASSITRYSNQPQH
- | - | TRBJ1-6 | TRBV7-9 | ASMDPGLQTPLH
- | - | TRBJ2-5 | TRBV5-4 | ASSFREARGTQY
TRBD1 | - | TRBJ2-5 | TRBV4-3 | ASSLSGQAQETQY
- | - | TRBJ1-1 | TRBV5-1 | ASMGNTEAF
- | - | TRBJ2-6 | TRBV7-9 | ASSLDFGGAGANVLT
TRBD1 | once | TRBJ2-5 | TRBV7-2 | ASSSDRGWGETQY
TRBD2 | - | TRBJ2-1 | TRBV6-6 | ASTDSGSPGNEQF
- | - | TRBJ2-7 | TRBV7-6 | ASSPWGVSRVSYEQY
TRBD2 | - | TRBJ2-7 | TRBV4-2 | ASSQGSYGRGSYEQY
- | - | TRBJ2-6 | TRBV7-2 | ASSPDGGSGANVLT
TRBD2 | - | TRBJ2-7 | TRBV6-1 | ASSDISGTSYEQY
- | - | TRBJ1-1 | TRBV6-2/TRBV6-3 | ASSYWTRNTEAF
- | - | TRBJ2-7 | TRBV5-1 | ASAVTGPYEQY
TRBD1 | - | TRBJ2-1 | TRBV4-1 | ASSQRDRAYNEQF